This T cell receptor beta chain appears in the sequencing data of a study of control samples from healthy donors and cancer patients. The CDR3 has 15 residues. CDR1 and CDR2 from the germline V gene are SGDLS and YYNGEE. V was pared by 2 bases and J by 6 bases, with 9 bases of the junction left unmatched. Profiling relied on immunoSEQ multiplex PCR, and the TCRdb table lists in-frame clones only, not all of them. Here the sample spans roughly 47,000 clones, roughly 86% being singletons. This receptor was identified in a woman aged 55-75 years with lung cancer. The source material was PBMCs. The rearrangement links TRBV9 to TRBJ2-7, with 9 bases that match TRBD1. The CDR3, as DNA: TGTGCCAGCAGCGTCCAAACAGGGGGCTTTAGCGAGCAGTACTTC. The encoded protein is CASSVQTGGFSEQYF.